These 15 T cell receptor beta chains were sequenced from one sample in a study of shared clonotypes between healthy human individuals. The naive CD8 fraction comprised CD45RO-negative cells positively selected for CCR7 and excluded terminally differentiated effector memory CD45RA+ cells. Method: immunoSEQ multiplex PCR; TCRdb's copy keeps in-frame clones and lacks some. Among around 2,000,000 clones listed, approximately 95% were seen once. The sequenced sample consisted of naive CD8+ T cells sorted from blood. The receptors originated from a man younger than 30 in good health.

This sequence joins TRBV5-6 and TRBJ1-2; TRBD1 aligns across 7 bases. This CDR3 is built from 14 residues. V dropped 4 bases and J dropped 4; count of bases not matched to a gene: 7. Germline V gene data show CDR1 as SGHDT and CDR2 as YYEEEE. CDR3 residues: CASSTGQTLYGYTF. DNA of the CDR3: TGTGCCAGCAGCACGGGACAGACCCTCTATGGCTACACCTTC.

The V and J genes are TRBV9 and TRBJ2-7; D call uncertain. CDR3 size: 13 residues. V lost 3 bases and J lost 6, with 13 bases in between. Germline assignment: CDR1 SGDLS and CDR2 YYNGEE. The CDR3 protein is CASSAGGSSEQYF. The CDR3 bases are TGTGCCAGCAGCGCAGGCGGTAGCTCCGAGCAGTACTTC.

The CDR3, as DNA: TGTGCCAGCATGACTAGGGCCTACGAGCAGTACTTC. Translated: CASMTRAYEQYF. V is TRBV6-1 and J is TRBJ2-7; possible D gene TRBD2, 6 bases. V dropped 7 bases and J dropped 2 bases, with 9 bases sitting between them. The CDR3 consists of 12 residues. Germline V CDR1 and CDR2: MNHNS, SASEGT.

J is TRBJ1-1 and V is TRBV9; TRBD1 might be the D (5 bases). Germline assignment: CDR1 SGDLS and CDR2 YYNGEE. This CDR3 has 15 amino acids. The V end was cut by 0 bases, the J end by 5 bases, with 14 bases between. CDR3 nucleotides: TGTGCCAGCAGCGTAGTGGAGGGGCAATGGACTGAAGCTTTCTTT. It codes for CASSVVEGQWTEAFF.

The chain employs TRBV7-9 and TRBJ2-1; possibly TRBD2 for D (6 bases). V was cut by 3 bases and J by 2 bases, with 14 bases left in between. The CDR3 consists of 16 residues. CDR1 and CDR2 (germline): SEHNR, FQNEAQ (reference sequence). The DNA of the CDR3 is TGTGCCAGCAGCTTCGGACCGGGAGTTGCCTACAATGAGCAGTTCTTC. Residues: CASSFGPGVAYNEQFF.

The V and J genes are TRBV19 and TRBJ2-3; 14 nucleotides align to TRBD2. J lost 5 bases, V lost 5 bases, and 15 bases had no gene match. CDR3 length: 19 residues. The germline V gene has CDR1 LNHDA and CDR2 SQIVND (reference sequence). CDR3 sequence reads: CASSLLAPPTSGREDTQYF. In DNA form, the CDR3 reads TGTGCCAGTAGTCTCCTAGCCCCCCCGACTAGCGGGAGGGAAGATACGCAGTATTTT.

This CDR3 reads CSAGSGLQDVPGEQYF. For the CDR3, the DNA is TGCAGCGCGGGATCGGGCCTTCAGGACGTCCCTGGGGAGCAGTACTTC. V usage is TRBV29-1 and J usage is TRBJ2-7, with D possibly being TRBD2 (5 bases). Germline V gives CDR1 SQVTM, CDR2 ANQGSEA. This CDR3 spans 16 amino acids. The V and J ends lost 7 bases and 7 bases respectively, with 29 bases between them.

The chain is built from TRBV11-2 and TRBJ1-1; no clear D gene. Germline CDR1 and CDR2: SGHAT and FQNNGV. The CDR3 is 13 amino acids. V lost 5 bases to trimming and J lost 1 base, with 8 bases between them. CDR3 protein: CASSQDANTEAFF. Here the CDR3 DNA reads TGTGCCAGCAGCCAGGACGCGAACACTGAAGCTTTCTTT.

This chain connects TRBV29-1 to TRBJ2-1, with 10 nucleotides matching TRBD2. The CDR3 loop spans 12 amino acids. V trimming: 7 bases; J trimming: 9 bases; junction bases outside the gene matches: 6. Germline V gene lookup returns CDR1 SQVTM and CDR2 ANQGSEA. CDR3 nucleotide sequence: TGCAGCGCTAGCGGGAGCGGTCCTGAGCAGTTCTTC. As protein: CSASGSGPEQFF.

This chain links TRBV6-5 with TRBJ1-5; D unclear. The length of the CDR3 is 12 residues. The V end lost 6 bases, the J end lost 4 bases, and 7 bases lay between the germline ends. Germline V gene data show CDR1 as MNHEY and CDR2 as SVGAGI. Here the CDR3 DNA reads TGTGCCAGCAGCGAAGGGAATCAGCCCCAGCATTTT. Amino acids: CASSEGNQPQHF.

V gene TRBV9 combines with J gene TRBJ2-6; 12 nucleotides line up with TRBD2. Germline V gene data show CDR1 as SGDLS and CDR2 as YYNGEE. V lost 4 bases and J lost 0; bases outside the gene matches: 2. The CDR3 is 17 residues long. CDR3 sequence (DNA): TGTGCCAGCAGCCTAGCGGGAGGGTCCTCTGGGGCCAACGTCCTGACTTTC. Translation: CASSLAGGSSGANVLTF.

The count of this clone is one. The chain combines TRBV7-8 with TRBJ2-7, with 10 bases matching TRBD2. V gave up 4 bases and J gave up 4 bases; unmatched junction bases: 1. CDR1 is SGHVS and CDR2 is FQNEAQ in the germline V gene. The CDR3 is 13 residues long. This chain's CDR3 is CASSWTSGYEQYF. CDR3 bases: TGTGCCAGCAGCTGGACTAGCGGTTACGAGCAGTACTTC.

The chain combines TRBV12-5 with TRBJ2-7; TRBD1 agrees at 9 bases. The V and J ends lost 1 base and 1 base, in that order; junction bases with no gene match: 2. CDR1 is LGHNT, CDR2 FRNRAP, per germline. The length of the CDR3 is 15 residues. The CDR3 DNA reads TGTGCTAGTGGTTTGGCCGGGACAGGGTCCTACGAGCAGTACTTC. This gives the protein CASGLAGTGSYEQYF.

The V and J genes are TRBV7-8 and TRBJ2-3; D is ambiguous. V was cut by 1 base and J by 0 bases, with 11 bases left in between. The CDR3 extends over 16 amino acids. Germline values: CDR1 SGHVS, CDR2 FQNEAQ. The CDR3 sequence: CASSLVGSASTDTQYF. The DNA for the CDR3 is TGTGCCAGCAGCTTAGTTGGCTCAGCTAGCACAGATACGCAGTATTTT.

The CDR3 DNA follows: TGTGCCAGCAGCTCGGGGGGACTAGCGGAAGCGGATACGCAGTATTTT. Amino acids: CASSSGGLAEADTQYF. The chain uses TRBV7-9 and TRBJ2-3; TRBD2 aligns across 11 bases. The CDR3 loop spans 16 amino acids. The germline V gene has CDR1 SEHNR and CDR2 FQNEAQ (reference sequence). The V segment lost 4 bases and the J segment 6 bases; nucleotides outside the gene matches: 9.